One and the same sample provided the 4 T cell receptor beta chains below, sequenced in a study of control samples from healthy donors and cancer patients. Clones were read by immunoSEQ multiplex PCR, and TCRdb kept only the in-frame ones, dropping some. The sample lists more than 95,000 clones; roughly nine tenths were seen once. Sequences were obtained from PBMCs. The receptors were sampled from a woman in her fifties or sixties with colorectal cancer.

This clone was seen once. This chain uses TRBV5-1 with TRBJ1-5; D remains ambiguous. The V end was cut by 0 bases, the J end by 2 bases, with 12 bases between. CDR3 length: 16 amino acids. Germline loops: CDR1 SGHRS, CDR2 YFSETQ. The CDR3 protein is CASSLEARSGNQPQHF. CDR3 coding DNA: TGCGCCAGCAGCTTGGAGGCCAGGTCGGGCAATCAGCCCCAGCATTTT.

The chain employs TRBV10-1 and TRBJ2-3; TRBD2 aligns across 8 bases. Looked up from germline, CDR1 is WNHNN and CDR2 is SYGVQD (reference sequence). The CDR3 length is 15 residues. The J segment lost 3 bases and the V segment lost 4 bases, leaving 6 bases of the junction unmatched. The CDR3 coding sequence is TGCGCCAGCAGTGGAGCTGCGGGGGGAACAGATACGCAGTATTTT. Its translation: CASSGAAGGTDTQYF.

V is TRBV20-1 and J is TRBJ2-7; 10 nucleotides match TRBD2. V shed 3 bases, J shed 5 bases, and the junction held 10 bases outside the gene matches. This CDR3 contains 15 residues. Germline V gene data show CDR1 as DFQATT and CDR2 as SNEGSKA (reference sequence). CDR3 nucleotides: TGCAGTGCTAGTCTCCTTTCGCTAGCGGGGGACGAGCAGTACTTC. It codes for CSASLLSLAGDEQYF.

The count of this clone is one. CDR3 residues: CASSLYRGGGRYGYTF. In nucleotides, the CDR3 is TGTGCCAGCAGTTTATATAGGGGCGGGGGTAGATATGGCTACACCTTC. V is TRBV27 and J is TRBJ1-2; weak D call: TRBD1 (5 bases). V lost 1 base and J lost 5, with 17 bases in between. The CDR3 spans 16 residues. CDR1 and CDR2 from the germline V gene are MNHEY and SMNVEV (reference sequence).